This T cell receptor (beta chain) was profiled in a study of monozygotic twins with inflammatory bowel disease. As concerns this clonotype: Antigen: not known.

Germline V CDR1 and CDR2: SGHRS, YFSETQ. This CDR3 contains 12 residues. General study findings and limits: Sharing of clonotypes with others was lower in IBD patients than in healthy twins, and this was especially so with disease activity. For IBD, no single strong associated signal or clonotype was supported.

Two nested PCRs, of approximately 16 and 9 cycles, processed TCRalpha and TCRbeta cDNA. After re-calling the 5' RACE reads, TCRdb lists one entry per CDR3 protein, DNA absent. This listing includes around 100,000 distinct CDR3 sequences. The sequenced material came from blood. This receptor was taken from a human donor with ulcerative colitis or Crohn's disease, or a healthy co-twin of an affected twin (not recorded which). V usage is TRBV5-1 and J usage is TRBJ2-4. The CDR3 here is CASSLDRNIQYF.